This T cell receptor beta chain originates from a study of identical twins. Whole-study results and caveats: Its conclusions, products of cross-sectional statistical analysis, did not come from following the same donors.

TCRdb passed the 5' RACE reads through MiXCR, listing each CDR3 protein once. Seen here are around 490,000 distinct CDR3 sequences, 13% to 15% observed once, and the top ten hold about 0.94%. This clonotype was seen repeatedly, ten times or more. Its antigen is unknown. From germline, CDR1 is SGHRS and CDR2 YFSETQ. V was pared by 2 bases and J by 7 bases, with 15 bases between. The CDR3 is 14 residues long. The donors were all healthy and Caucasian. This same sample was also taken into another study, of yellow fever vaccine responses in identical twins. Per that paper: Twins' T cell vaccine responses reportedly looked partly convergent, partly personalized.

The chain joins TRBV5-1 to TRBJ1-2; D unclear. Sequenced sample: CD4+ T cells sorted from blood. The receptor was derived from a woman between 18 and 29 years old in good health. This CDR3 is CASSFSGDGRGYTF. The CDR3 coding sequence is TGCGCCAGCAGCTTTTCGGGTGACGGGCGTGGCTACACCTTC.